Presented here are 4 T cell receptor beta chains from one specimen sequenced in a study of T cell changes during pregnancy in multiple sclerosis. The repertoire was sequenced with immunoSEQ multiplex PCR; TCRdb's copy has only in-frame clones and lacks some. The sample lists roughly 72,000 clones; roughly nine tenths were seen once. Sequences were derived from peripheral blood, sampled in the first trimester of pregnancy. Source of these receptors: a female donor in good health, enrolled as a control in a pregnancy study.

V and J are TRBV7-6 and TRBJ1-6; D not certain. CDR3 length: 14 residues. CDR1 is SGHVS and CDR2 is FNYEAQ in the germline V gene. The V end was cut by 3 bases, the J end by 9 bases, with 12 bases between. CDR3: CASSLSPGSSPLHF. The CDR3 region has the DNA TGTGCCAGCAGCTTGTCCCCAGGTTCTTCACCCCTCCACTTT.

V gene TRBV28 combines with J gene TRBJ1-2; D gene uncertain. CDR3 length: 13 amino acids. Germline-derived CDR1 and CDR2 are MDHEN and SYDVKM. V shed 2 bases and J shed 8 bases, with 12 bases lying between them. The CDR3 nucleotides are TGTGCCAGCAGTTTAGTCCCCGCGTGGGGCTACACCTTC. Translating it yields CASSLVPAWGYTF.

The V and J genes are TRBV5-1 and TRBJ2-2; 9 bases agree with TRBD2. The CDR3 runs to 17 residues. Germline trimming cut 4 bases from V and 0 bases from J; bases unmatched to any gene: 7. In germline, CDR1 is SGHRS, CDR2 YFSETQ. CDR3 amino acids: CASSGAGGVANTGELFF. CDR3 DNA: TGCGCCAGCAGCGGGGCGGGAGGGGTCGCGAACACCGGGGAGCTGTTTTTT.

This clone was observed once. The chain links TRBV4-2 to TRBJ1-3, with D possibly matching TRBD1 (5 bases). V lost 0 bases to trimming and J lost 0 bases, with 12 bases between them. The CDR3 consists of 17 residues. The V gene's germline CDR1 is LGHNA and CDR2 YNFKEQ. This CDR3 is CASSQELGLTSGNTIYF. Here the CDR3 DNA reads TGTGCCAGCAGCCAAGAGTTGGGACTGACCTCTGGAAACACCATATATTTT.